The rows below give T cell receptor beta chains drawn from one sample of a study of immune cell composition in non-small cell lung cancer. The table came from immunoSEQ multiplex PCR; TCRdb's copy has only in-frame clones and leaves some out. The sample has fewer than 5,000 clones; 55% to 75% are singletons. Sequenced input: non-adjacent lung tissue. The source is a human donor with non-small cell lung cancer. Both conserved end residues are part of each CDR3. A D gene is named only where the DNA matches it firmly. A row's size may be missing; if present it is once, few, many or a size class.

TGCGCCAGCAGCTACGGACAGGGGGGCGCGAACACTGAAGCTTTCTTT,CASSYGQGGANTEAFF,TRBD1,TRBJ1-1,few,16,TRBV4-1
TGTGCCAGCTCGGGGAGGGCTAACTATGGCTACACCTTC,CASSGRANYGYTF,.,TRBJ1-2,.,13,TRBV7-9
TGTGCCAGCAGCCCCCGTCGAGTCCTGACCTACAATGAGCAGTTCTTC,CASSPRRVLTYNEQFF,.,TRBJ2-1,.,16,TRBV21-1
TGTGCCAGCAGCGTAGAGGGGGATAGCAATCAGCCCCAGCATTTT,CASSVEGDSNQPQHF,.,TRBJ1-5,.,15,TRBV9
TGTGCCAGCAGTTCCCGCCTACAGGGTGGGGAGCTGTTTTTT,CASSSRLQGGELFF,.,TRBJ2-2,.,14,TRBV27
TGTGCCAGCAGTTGGACAGGGGCCCAAGAGACCCAGTACTTC,CASSWTGAQETQYF,TRBD1,TRBJ2-5,.,14,TRBV2
TGTGCCACCAGCAGAGAGACAGGGTCAGATACGCAGTATTTT,CATSRETGSDTQYF,TRBD1,TRBJ2-3,medium-sized,14,TRBV15
TGTGCCAGCAGTTTACCCGGGCGGGATAATTCACCCCTCCACTTT,CASSLPGRDNSPLHF,.,TRBJ1-6,.,15,TRBV28
TGTGCCAGCAGCTTAGCGGGGACAGGGGGCAATGGCTACACCTTC,CASSLAGTGGNGYTF,TRBD1,TRBJ1-2,.,15,TRBV7-9
TGCGCCAGCAGCGCGGGACAGCCGGACTATGGCTACACCTTC,CASSAGQPDYGYTF,TRBD1,TRBJ1-2,.,14,TRBV5-1
TGTGCCAGCAGCCCGAACCTGGCCATTCAGTACTTC,CASSPNLAIQYF,.,TRBJ2-4,few,12,TRBV7-9
TGTGCCAGCAGTGTCCCCTATTCTGGGGCCAACGTCCTGACTTTC,CASSVPYSGANVLTF,.,TRBJ2-6,.,15,TRBV6-1
TGTGCCAGCAGTGGGTGGGCGGGACGGAACATTCAGTACTTC,CASSGWAGRNIQYF,.,TRBJ2-4,.,14,TRBV6-1
TGTGCCAGCAACGGGGGGGAAGATACGCAGTATTTT,CASNGGEDTQYF,TRBD2,TRBJ2-3,.,12,TRBV9
TGTGCCAGCAGTTTCTACCCCGGGACAGGGGGCTCCGAGCAGTACTTC,CASSFYPGTGGSEQYF,TRBD1,TRBJ2-7,.,16,TRBV7-8
TGTGCCTGGAGTTTGCCGGCGGTCAACTACGAGCAGTACTTC,CAWSLPAVNYEQYF,.,TRBJ2-7,.,14,TRBV30
TGTGCCAGCAGCGTAGATACTAGCTTCTACAATGAGCAGTTCTTC,CASSVDTSFYNEQFF,.,TRBJ2-1,.,15,TRBV9
TGTGCCAGCAGTTTTAGCGGTAGGAACGAGCAGTACTTC,CASSFSGRNEQYF,.,TRBJ2-7,.,13,TRBV27
TGTGCCAGCAGCGCCCTTTTGGGCCTCAATCAGCCCCAGCATTTT,CASSALLGLNQPQHF,.,TRBJ1-5,.,15,TRBV6-1
TGTGCCAGCAGTTCCTCGGGGGGGAGCCATCAGCCCCAGCATTTT,CASSSSGGSHQPQHF,.,TRBJ1-5,.,15,TRBV5-5
TGTGCCAGTAGCTCACAGGCACCTGAAGCTTTCTTT,CASSSQAPEAFF,.,TRBJ1-1,.,12,TRBV19
TGCGCCAGCACTAGGACTAGCGGGAGGTCTACGCAGTATTTT,CASTRTSGRSTQYF,TRBD2,TRBJ2-3,.,14,TRBV10-2
TGCGCCAGCAGCTCAGGACAGAGCTCTGGAAACACCATATATTTT,CASSSGQSSGNTIYF,.,TRBJ1-3,.,15,TRBV5-1
TGTGCCAGCATCCCCTTGGCGGCCCGTCGGAACACCATATATTTT,CASIPLAARRNTIYF,.,TRBJ1-3,.,15,TRBV7-9
TGTGCCAGCAGTGATAAGACAGGGGGAGTCAAGACCCAGTACTTC,CASSDKTGGVKTQYF,TRBD1,TRBJ2-5,few,15,TRBV2
TGTGCCAGCAGTTACTCAAAAGGGACAGGGACTAGAAAACTGTTTTTT,CASSYSKGTGTRKLFF,TRBD1,TRBJ1-4,.,16,TRBV6-5
TGCGCCAGCAGCCAAGAACAGGGAAGGTCTGGGGCCAACGTCCTGACTTTC,CASSQEQGRSGANVLTF,.,TRBJ2-6,.,17,TRBV4-3
TGCGCCAGCAGCCGGACAGGCGACACCGGGGAGCTGTTTTTT,CASSRTGDTGELFF,TRBD1,TRBJ2-2,once,14,TRBV5-1
TGTGCCAGCAGAAAACCTTCGAGACTAGCGGGGGCTGGGGCCAACGTCCTGACTTTC,CASRKPSRLAGAGANVLTF,.,TRBJ2-6,.,19,TRBV21-1
TGTGCCAGCGCCCTATCGAGCGTACTAAGCTCCTACGAGCAGTACTTC,CASALSSVLSSYEQYF,.,TRBJ2-7,.,16,TRBV27
TGTGCCAGCAGTTTTGAGGCAGGGACAACCTACGAGCAGTACTTC,CASSFEAGTTYEQYF,.,TRBJ2-7,.,15,TRBV28
TGTGCCAGCAGCTTATCGGGGGAGAGGACTGAAGCTTTCTTT,CASSLSGERTEAFF,.,TRBJ1-1,medium-sized,14,TRBV11-2
TGTGCCAGCAGCTTGAAAGCGGGAGGGCCCAACAATGAGCAGTTCTTC,CASSLKAGGPNNEQFF,TRBD2,TRBJ2-1,few,16,TRBV7-2